This T cell receptor (beta chain) is from a study of metastatic and nonmetastatic thyroid tumors. Overall study context: Thyroid patients, malignant and benign, had repertoires compared across blood and tumor or nodule tissue.

As originally analysed: CDR3 was compared across clinicopathological groups, and the resulting differences were used to build a distant-metastasis classifier for papillary thyroid cancer. TCRdb re-analyzed the PCR reads using MiXCR. In this record, the V and J calls reflect TCRdb's handling and not the investigators' own analysis. The repertoire includes 15,000 to 25,000 clones, approximately 24% of them detected once, and about 3.3% sits in the top ten. Each patient came to thyroid surgery without any prior treatment (of any kind). Findings and limits, study-wide: Versus benign nodules, malignant thyroid tumors reportedly had significantly higher TCR beta diversity, in blood and tumor.

This CDR3 comprises 20 residues. The germline V and J ends were trimmed by 4 bases and 5 bases, with 32 bases remaining between them. Looked up from germline, CDR1 is MRHNA and CDR2 is SNTAGT. This clone was seen at least ten times. Its specificity is not known. This sequence was found in a male donor with papillary thyroid cancer or a benign thyroid nodule (not recorded which). Some clones in this sample may be carry-over from other donors' samples. This sequence joins TRBV6-4 and TRBJ1-1, with D perhaps matching TRBD1 (5 bases). Sequencing was done on a sample of blood. The CDR3 DNA reads as TGTGCCAGCAGTGTTGTTTTTGTTTTGGGGGGTCGGGTAGAAACGACTGAAGCTTTCTTT. This gives the protein CASSVVFVLGGRVETTEAFF.